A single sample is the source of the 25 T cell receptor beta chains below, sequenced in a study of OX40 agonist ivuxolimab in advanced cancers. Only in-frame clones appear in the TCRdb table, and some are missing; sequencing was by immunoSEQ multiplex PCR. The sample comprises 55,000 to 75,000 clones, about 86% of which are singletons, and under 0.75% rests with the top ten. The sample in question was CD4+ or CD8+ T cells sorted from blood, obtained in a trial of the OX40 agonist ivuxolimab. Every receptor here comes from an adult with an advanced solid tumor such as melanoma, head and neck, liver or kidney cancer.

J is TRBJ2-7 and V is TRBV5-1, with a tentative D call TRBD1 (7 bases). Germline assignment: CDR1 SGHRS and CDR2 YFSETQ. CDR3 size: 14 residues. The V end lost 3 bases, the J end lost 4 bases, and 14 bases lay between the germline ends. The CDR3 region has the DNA TGCGCCAGCAGCTCCCAGGGGGGTCGGTACGAGCAGTACTTC. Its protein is CASSSQGGRYEQYF.

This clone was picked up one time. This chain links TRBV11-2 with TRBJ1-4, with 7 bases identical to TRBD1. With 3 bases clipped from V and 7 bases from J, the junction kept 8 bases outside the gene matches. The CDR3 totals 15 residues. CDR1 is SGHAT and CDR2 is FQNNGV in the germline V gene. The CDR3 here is CASSLEGARGEKLFF. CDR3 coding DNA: TGTGCCAGCAGCTTGGAGGGGGCAAGGGGTGAAAAACTGTTTTTT.

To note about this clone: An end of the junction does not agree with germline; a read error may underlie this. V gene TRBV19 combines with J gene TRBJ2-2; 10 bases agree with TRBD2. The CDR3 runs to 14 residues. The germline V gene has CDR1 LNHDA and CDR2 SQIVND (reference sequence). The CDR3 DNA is TGTGCCAGTAGCATAGCGGGAGGTTTTGGGGAGCTGTTTTTT. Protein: CASSIAGGFGELFF.

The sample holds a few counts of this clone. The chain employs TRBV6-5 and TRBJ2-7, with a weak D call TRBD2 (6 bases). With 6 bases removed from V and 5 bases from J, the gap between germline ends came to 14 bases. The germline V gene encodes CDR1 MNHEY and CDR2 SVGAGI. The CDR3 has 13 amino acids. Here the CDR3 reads CASSWRGANEQYF. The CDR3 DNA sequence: TGTGCCAGCAGCTGGCGCGGGGCCAACGAGCAGTACTTC.

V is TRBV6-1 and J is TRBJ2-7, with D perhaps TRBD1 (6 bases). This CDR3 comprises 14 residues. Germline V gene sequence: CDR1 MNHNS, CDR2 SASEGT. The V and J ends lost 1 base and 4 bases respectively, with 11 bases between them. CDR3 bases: TGTGCCAGCAGTGAAGGACAGGAGACTTACGAGCAGTACTTC. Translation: CASSEGQETYEQYF.

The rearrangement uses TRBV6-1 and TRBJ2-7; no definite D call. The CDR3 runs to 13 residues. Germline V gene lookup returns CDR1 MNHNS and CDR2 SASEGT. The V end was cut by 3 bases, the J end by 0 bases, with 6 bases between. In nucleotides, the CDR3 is TGTGCCAGCAGTGATGGCAGCTCCTACGAGCAGTACTTC. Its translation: CASSDGSSYEQYF.

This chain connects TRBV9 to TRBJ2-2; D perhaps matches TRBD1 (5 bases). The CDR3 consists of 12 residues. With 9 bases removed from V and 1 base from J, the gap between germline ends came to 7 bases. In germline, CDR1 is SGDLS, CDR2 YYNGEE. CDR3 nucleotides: TGTGCCACCCAGGGGAACACCGGGGAGCTGTTTTTT. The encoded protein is CATQGNTGELFF.

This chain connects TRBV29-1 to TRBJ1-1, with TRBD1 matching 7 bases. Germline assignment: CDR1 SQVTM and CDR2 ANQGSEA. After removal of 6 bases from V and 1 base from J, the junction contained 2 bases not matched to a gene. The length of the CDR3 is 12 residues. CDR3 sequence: CSVQGGNTEAFF. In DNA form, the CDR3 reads TGCAGCGTGCAGGGGGGGAACACTGAAGCTTTCTTT.

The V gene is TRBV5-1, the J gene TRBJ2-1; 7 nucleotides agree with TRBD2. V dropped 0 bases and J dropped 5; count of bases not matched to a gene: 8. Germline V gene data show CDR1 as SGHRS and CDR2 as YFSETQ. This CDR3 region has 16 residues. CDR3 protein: CASSLVTGSGNNEQFF. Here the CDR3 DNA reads TGCGCCAGCAGCTTGGTAACCGGGAGCGGGAACAATGAGCAGTTCTTC.

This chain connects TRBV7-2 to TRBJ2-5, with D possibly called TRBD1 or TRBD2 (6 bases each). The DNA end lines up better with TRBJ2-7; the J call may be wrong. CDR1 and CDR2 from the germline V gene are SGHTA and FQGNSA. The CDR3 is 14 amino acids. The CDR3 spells CASSLKGGTYEQYF. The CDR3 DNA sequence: TGTGCCAGCAGCCTCAAGGGGGGTACCTACGAGCAGTACTTC.

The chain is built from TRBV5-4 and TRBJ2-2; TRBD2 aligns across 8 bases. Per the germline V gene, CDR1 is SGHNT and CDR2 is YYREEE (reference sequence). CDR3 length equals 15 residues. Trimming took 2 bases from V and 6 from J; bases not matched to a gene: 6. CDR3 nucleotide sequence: TGTGCCAGCAGCTTTGGTAGCGGGAATGCCGGGGAGCTGTTTTTT. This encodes CASSFGSGNAGELFF.

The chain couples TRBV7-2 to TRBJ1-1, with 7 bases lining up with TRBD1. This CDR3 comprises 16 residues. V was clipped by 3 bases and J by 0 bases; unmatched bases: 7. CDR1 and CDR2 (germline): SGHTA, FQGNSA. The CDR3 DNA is TGTGCCAGCAGCTTTTCGGCAGGGGGTTTGAACACTGAAGCTTTCTTT. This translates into CASSFSAGGLNTEAFF.

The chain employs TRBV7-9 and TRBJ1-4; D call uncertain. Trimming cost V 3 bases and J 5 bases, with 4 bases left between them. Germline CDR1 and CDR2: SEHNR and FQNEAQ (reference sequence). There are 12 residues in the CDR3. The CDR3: CASSLPNEKLFF. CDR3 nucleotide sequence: TGTGCCAGCAGCTTGCCCAATGAAAAACTGTTTTTT.

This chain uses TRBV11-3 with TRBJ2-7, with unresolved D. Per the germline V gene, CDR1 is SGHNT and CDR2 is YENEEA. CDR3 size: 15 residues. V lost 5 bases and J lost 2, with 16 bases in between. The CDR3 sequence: CASSTRIPGAYEQYF. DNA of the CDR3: TGTGCCAGCAGCACCCGTATACCAGGAGCCTACGAGCAGTACTTC.

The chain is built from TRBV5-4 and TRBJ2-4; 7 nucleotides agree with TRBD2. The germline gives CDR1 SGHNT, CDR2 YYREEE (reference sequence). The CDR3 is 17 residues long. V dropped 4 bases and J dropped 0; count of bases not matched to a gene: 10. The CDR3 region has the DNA TGTGCCAGCAGCGTGGAGCGGGGCCCACTAGCCAAAAACATTCAGTACTTC. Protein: CASSVERGPLAKNIQYF.

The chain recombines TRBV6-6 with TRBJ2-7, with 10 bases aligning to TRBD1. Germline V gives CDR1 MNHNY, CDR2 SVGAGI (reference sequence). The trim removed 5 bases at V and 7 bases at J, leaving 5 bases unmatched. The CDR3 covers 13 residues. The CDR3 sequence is CASSNDRGREQYF. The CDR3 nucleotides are TGTGCCAGCAGTAACGACAGGGGGCGGGAGCAGTACTTC.

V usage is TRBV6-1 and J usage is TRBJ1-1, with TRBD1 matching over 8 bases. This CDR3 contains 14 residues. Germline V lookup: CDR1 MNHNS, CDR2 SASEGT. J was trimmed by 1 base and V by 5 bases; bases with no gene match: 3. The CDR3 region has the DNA TGTGCCAGCAGTCCAGGGACAGGGAACACTGAAGCTTTCTTT. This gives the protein CASSPGTGNTEAFF.

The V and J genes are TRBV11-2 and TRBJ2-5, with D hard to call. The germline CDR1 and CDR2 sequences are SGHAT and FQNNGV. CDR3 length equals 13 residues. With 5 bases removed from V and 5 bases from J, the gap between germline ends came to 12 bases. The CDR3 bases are TGTGCCAGCAGCACGAACGCAGTGGAGACCCAGTACTTC. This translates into CASSTNAVETQYF.

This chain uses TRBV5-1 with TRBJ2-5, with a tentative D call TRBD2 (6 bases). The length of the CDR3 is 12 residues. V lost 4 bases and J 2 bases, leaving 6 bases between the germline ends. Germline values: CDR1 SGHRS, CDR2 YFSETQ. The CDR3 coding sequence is TGCGCCAGCAGCCGGGAGCAAGAGACCCAGTACTTC. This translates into CASSREQETQYF.

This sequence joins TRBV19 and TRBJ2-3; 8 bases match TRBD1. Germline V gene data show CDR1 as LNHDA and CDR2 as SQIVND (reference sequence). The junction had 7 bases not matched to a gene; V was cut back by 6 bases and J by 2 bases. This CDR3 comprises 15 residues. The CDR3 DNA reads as TGTGCCAGTAGAGCCGGGACAGGATACACAGATACGCAGTATTTT. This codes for CASRAGTGYTDTQYF. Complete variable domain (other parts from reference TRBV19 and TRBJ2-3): DGGITQSPKYLFRKEGQNVTLSCEQNLNHDAMYWYRQDPGQGLRLIYYSQIVNDFQKGDIAEGYSVSREKKESFPLTVTSAQKNPTAFYLCASRAGTGYTDTQYFGPGTRLTVL.

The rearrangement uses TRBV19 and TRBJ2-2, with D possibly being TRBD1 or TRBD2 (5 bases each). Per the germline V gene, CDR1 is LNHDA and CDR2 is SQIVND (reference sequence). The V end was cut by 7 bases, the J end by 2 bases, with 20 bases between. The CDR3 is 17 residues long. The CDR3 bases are TGTGCCAGTAAGGAGTGGGACGCCACGAAAAACACCGGGGAGCTGTTTTTT. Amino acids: CASKEWDATKNTGELFF. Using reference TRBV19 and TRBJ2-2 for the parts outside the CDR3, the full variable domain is DGGITQSPKYLFRKEGQNVTLSCEQNLNHDAMYWYRQDPGQGLRLIYYSQIVNDFQKGDIAEGYSVSREKKESFPLTVTSAQKNPTAFYLCASKEWDATKNTGELFFGEGSRLTVL.

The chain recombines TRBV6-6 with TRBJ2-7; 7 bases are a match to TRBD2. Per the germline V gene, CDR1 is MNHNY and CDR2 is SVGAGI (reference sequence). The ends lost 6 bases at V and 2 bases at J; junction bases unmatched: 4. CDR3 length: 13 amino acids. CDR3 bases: TGTGCCAGCAGCACCGGACTAGCCTACGAGCAGTACTTC. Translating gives CASSTGLAYEQYF.

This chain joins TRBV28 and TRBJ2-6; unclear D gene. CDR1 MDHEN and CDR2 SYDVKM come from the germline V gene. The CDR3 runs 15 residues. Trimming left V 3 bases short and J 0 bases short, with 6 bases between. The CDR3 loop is CASSLEYSGANVLTF. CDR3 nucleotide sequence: TGTGCCAGCAGTTTGGAGTACTCTGGGGCCAACGTCCTGACTTTC.

CDR3 nucleotides: TGTGCCAGCAGCGGACTAGCGGGATACGAGCAGTACTTC. This codes for CASSGLAGYEQYF. The V and J genes are TRBV7-9 and TRBJ2-7, with 12 bases matching TRBD2. This CDR3 has 13 amino acids. Germline V gene sequence: CDR1 SEHNR, CDR2 FQNEAQ (reference sequence). Trimming cost V 5 bases and J 4 bases; bases outside gene matches: 0.

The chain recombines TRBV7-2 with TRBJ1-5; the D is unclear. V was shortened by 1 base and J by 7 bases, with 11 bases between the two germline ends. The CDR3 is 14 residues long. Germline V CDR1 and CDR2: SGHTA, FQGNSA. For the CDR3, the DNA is TGTGCCAGCAGCTTAGGACTAGGGTACCAGCCCCAGCATTTT. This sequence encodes CASSLGLGYQPQHF.